This T cell receptor beta chain comes out of a study of T cell repertoires in cytomegalovirus infection. Notes on the study in general: Accumulated public TCR beta family frequency recognized individuals carrying CMV together with the relevant HLA.

TCRdb reanalysed the reads using MiXCR and keeps one entry per CDR3 protein. The table shows hundreds of thousands of distinct CDR3 sequences, with about two fifths occurring only once. There are 14 residues in the CDR3. V gave up 6 bases and J gave up 8 bases; unmatched junction bases: 6. CDR1 and CDR2 from the germline V gene are MDHEN and SYDVKM. As to this clonotype: Its antigen is unidentified.

Sequenced material: cultured PBMCs, taken from culture after CMV antigen stimulation. This sequence originates from a human donor in good health (CMV status not recorded). Some clones in this sample may be carry-over from other donors' samples. V and J are TRBV28 and TRBJ1-4; TRBD1 matches 10 bases. CDR3 DNA sequence: TGTGCCAGCAGCCGGGGACAGGGGTGGGAAAAACTGTTTTTT. It translates to CASSRGQGWEKLFF.